This T cell receptor beta chain was recovered during a study of shared clonotypes between healthy human individuals. The V gene's germline CDR1 is SGHRS and CDR2 YFSETQ. Trimming took 4 bases from V and 5 from J; bases not matched to a gene: 9. CDR3 length: 15 residues. Measured with immunoSEQ multiplex PCR; TCRdb has only the in-frame clones, and not every one. Among around 1.4 million clones listed, 98% were seen once. The TCR sequence derives from a man between 25 and 39 years old in good health. The V gene is TRBV5-1, the J gene TRBJ2-5; 9 positions match TRBD1. The sample was naive CD4+ T cells sorted from blood. Subset indicated: CD45RA+ positively selected. CDR3 sequence (DNA): TGCGCCAGCAGCGGGACCGGGACAGGGCAGGAGACCCAGTACTTC. This encodes CASSGTGTGQETQYF.